This T cell receptor (beta chain) comes out of a study of blood T cell repertoires in COVID-19. Study at large: From the United States, Italy and Spain came samples of acute and convalescent COVID-19. The cDNA or gDNA used as material had been derived from T cells, B-cell-depleted T cells, or PBMCs.

Study processing details: Researchers report that nucleated cell counts were estimated from reference gene primer amplification. Data came from immunoSEQ multiplex PCR; TCRdb stores just in-frame clones and leaves some out. The V and J calls and clone size are taken from that table; D and trimming were inferred from the DNA. The sample has under 300,000 clones; about 80% are singletons. CDR1 and CDR2 (germline): KGHDR, SFDVKD. V lost 4 bases, J lost 5 bases, and 4 bases lay in between. The length of the CDR3 is 12 residues. The sequence derives from a woman aged 80 or over with active or convalescent COVID-19. The source material was peripheral blood. The chain joins TRBV24-1 to TRBJ1-4; the D is unclear. The DNA for the CDR3 is TGTGCCACCAGTGACGTAAATGAAAAACTGTTTTTT. Translated, it gives CATSDVNEKLFF.